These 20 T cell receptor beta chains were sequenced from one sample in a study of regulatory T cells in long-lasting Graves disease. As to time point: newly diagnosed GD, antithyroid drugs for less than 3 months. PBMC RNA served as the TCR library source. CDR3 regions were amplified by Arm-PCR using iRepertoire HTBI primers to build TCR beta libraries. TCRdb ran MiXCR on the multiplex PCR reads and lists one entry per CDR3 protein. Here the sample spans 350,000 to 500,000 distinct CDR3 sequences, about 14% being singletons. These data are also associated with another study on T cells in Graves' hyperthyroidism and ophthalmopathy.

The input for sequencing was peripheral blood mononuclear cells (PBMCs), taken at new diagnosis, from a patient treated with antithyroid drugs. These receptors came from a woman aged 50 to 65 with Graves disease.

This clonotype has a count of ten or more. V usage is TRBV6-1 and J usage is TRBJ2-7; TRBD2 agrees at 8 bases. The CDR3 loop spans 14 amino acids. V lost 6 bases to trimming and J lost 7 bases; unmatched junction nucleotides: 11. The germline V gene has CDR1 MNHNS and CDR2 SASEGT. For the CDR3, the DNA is TGTGCCAGCAGCCCCTCGGGACTAGGGGGTGAGCAGTACTTC. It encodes CASSPSGLGGEQYF.

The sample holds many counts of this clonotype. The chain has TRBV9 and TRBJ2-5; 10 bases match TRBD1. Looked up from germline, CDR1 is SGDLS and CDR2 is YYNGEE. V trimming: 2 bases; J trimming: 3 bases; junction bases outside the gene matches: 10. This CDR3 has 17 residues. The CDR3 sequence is CASSVSPPGTGEETQYF. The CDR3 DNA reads TGTGCCAGCAGCGTCTCACCCCCCGGGACAGGGGAAGAGACCCAGTACTTC.

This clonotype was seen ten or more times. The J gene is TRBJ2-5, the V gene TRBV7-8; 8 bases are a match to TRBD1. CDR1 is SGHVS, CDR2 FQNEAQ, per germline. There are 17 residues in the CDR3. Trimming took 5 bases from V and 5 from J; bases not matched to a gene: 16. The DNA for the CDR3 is TGTGCCAGCAGCCGAAAGGGCAGGGGGCGCTTCGGGGAGACCCAGTACTTC. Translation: CASSRKGRGRFGETQYF.

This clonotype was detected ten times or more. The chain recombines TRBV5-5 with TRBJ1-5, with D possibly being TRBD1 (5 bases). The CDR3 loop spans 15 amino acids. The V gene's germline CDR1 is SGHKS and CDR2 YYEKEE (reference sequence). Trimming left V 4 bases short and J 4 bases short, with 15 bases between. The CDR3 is CASSRGTDRNQPQHF. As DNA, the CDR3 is TGTGCCAGCAGCCGGGGCACCGACAGAAATCAGCCCCAGCATTTT.

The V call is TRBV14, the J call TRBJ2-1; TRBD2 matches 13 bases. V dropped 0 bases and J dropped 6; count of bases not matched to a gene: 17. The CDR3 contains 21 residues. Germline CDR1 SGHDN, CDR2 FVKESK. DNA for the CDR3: TGTGCCAGCAGCCAAGATCTTGATACTAGCGGGAGGGCCCTCTTTCCCAATGAGCAGTTCTTC. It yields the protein CASSQDLDTSGRALFPNEQFF.

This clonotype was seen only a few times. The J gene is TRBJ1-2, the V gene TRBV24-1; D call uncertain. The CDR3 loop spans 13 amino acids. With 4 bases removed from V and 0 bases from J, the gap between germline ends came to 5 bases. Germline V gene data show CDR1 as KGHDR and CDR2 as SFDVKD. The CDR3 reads CATSETTNYGYTF. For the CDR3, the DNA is TGTGCCACCAGTGAGACGACTAACTATGGCTACACCTTC.

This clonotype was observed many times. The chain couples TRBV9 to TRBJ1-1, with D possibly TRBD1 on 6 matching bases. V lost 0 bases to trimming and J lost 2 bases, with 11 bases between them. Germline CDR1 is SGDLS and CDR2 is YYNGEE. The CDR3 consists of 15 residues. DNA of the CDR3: TGTGCCAGCAGCGTAGAGGACAGCTTAAACACTGAAGCTTTCTTT. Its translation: CASSVEDSLNTEAFF.

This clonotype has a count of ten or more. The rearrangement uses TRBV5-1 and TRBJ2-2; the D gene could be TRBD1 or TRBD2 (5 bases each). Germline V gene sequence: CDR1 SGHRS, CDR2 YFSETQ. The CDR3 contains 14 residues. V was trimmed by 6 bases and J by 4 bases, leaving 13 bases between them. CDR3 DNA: TGCGCCAGCACCCCCGGGACCGCCACCGGGGAGCTGTTTTTT. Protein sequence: CASTPGTATGELFF.

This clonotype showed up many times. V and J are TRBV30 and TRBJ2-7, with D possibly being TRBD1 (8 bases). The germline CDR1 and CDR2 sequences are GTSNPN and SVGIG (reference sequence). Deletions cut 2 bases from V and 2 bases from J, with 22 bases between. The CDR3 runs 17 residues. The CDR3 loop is CAWSLNLRQGRAYEQYF. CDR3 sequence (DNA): TGTGCCTGGAGTCTTAACCTCCGACAGGGGAGGGCCTACGAGCAGTACTTC.

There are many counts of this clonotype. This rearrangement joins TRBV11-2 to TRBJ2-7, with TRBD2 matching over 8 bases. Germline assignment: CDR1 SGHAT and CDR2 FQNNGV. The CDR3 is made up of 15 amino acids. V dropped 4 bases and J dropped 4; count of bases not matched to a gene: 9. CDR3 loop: CASSSGSGIQYEQYF. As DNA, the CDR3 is TGTGCCAGCAGCTCGGGTAGCGGGATACAATACGAGCAGTACTTC.

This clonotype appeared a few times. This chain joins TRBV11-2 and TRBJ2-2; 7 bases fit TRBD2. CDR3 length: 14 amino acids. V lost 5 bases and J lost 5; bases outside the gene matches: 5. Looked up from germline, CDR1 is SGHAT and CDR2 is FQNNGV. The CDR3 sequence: CASSELLATGELFF. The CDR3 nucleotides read TGTGCCAGCAGCGAACTACTAGCGACCGGGGAGCTGTTTTTT.

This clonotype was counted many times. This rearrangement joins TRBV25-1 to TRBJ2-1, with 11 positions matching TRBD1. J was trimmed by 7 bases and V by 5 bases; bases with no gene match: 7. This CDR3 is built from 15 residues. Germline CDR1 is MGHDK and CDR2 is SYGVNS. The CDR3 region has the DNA TGTGCCAGCAGTCCTCACCGGGACAGGGGGAATGAGCAGTTCTTC. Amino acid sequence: CASSPHRDRGNEQFF.

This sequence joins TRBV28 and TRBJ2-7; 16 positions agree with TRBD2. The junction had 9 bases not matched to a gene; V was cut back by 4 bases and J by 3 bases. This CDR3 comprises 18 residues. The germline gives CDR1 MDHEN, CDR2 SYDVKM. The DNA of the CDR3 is TGTGCCAGCAGTTCCCCCCCCGGGACTAGCGGGAGGGTCTACGAGCAGTACTTC. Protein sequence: CASSSPPGTSGRVYEQYF. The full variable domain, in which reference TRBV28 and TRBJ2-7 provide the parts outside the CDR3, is DVKVTQSSRYLVKRTGEKVFLECVQDMDHENMFWYRQDPGLGLRLIYFSYDVKMKEKGDIPEGYSVSREKKERFSLILESASTNQTSMYLCASSSPPGTSGRVYEQYFGPGTRLTVT.

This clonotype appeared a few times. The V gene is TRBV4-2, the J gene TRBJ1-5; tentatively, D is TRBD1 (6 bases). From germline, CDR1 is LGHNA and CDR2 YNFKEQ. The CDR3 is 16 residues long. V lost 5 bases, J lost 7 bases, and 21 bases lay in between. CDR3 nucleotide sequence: TGTGCCAGCAGCTCGGAGTCAGGGGACCTAAGCCAGCCCCAGCATTTT. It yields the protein CASSSESGDLSQPQHF.

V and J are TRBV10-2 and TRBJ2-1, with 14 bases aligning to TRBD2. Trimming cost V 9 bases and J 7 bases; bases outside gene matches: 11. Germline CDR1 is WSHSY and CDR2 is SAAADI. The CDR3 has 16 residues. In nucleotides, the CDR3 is TGCGCCAGTTCAACCGGACTAGCGGGAGGTTGGAATGAGCAGTTCTTC. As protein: CASSTGLAGGWNEQFF.

The CDR3 DNA reads TGTGCCAGCGGAACGGAGCGGGAATCAGATACGCAGTATTTT. This codes for CASGTERESDTQYF. This rearrangement joins TRBV2 to TRBJ2-3; 7 positions agree with TRBD2. Germline V gene sequence: CDR1 SNHLY, CDR2 FYNNEI. This CDR3 has 14 residues. J lost 4 bases, V lost 8 bases, and 9 bases had no gene match.

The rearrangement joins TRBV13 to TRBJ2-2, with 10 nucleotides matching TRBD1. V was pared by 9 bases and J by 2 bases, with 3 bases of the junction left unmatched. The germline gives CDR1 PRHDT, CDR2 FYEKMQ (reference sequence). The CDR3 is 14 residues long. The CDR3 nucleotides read TGTGCCAGTGGACAGGGGGATAACACCGGGGAGCTGTTTTTT. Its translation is CASGQGDNTGELFF.

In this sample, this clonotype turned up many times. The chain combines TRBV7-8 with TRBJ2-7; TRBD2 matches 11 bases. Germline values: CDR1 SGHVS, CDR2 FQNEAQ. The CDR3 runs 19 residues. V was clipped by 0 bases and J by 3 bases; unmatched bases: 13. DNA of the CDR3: TGTGCCAGCAGCTTAGCGAGGGCCGTTAGCGGGAGGGCTGGCTACGAGCAGTACTTC. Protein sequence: CASSLARAVSGRAGYEQYF.

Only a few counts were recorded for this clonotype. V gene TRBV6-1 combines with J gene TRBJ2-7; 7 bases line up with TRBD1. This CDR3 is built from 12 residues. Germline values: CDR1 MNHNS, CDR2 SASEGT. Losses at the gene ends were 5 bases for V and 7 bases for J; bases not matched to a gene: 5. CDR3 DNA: TGTGCCAGCAGTCTAGACAGGGTGGAGCAGTACTTC. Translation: CASSLDRVEQYF.

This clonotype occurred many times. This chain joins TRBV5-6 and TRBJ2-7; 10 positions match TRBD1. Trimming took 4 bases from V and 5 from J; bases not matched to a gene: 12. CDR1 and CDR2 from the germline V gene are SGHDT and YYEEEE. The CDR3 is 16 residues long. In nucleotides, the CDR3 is TGTGCCAGCAGCCGACAAATAGACAGGGGGCTTGACGAGCAGTACTTC. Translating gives CASSRQIDRGLDEQYF.